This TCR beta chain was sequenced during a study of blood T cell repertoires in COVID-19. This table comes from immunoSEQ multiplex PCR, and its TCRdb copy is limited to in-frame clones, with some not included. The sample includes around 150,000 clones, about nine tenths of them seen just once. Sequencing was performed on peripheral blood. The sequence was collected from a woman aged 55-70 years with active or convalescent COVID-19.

CDR3 coding DNA: TGTGCCAGTAGCTCGGAACAGGGGAATACGCAGTATTTT. Encoded protein: CASSSEQGNTQYF. The V gene is TRBV19, the J gene TRBJ2-3; TRBD1 matches 7 bases. Germline V lookup: CDR1 LNHDA, CDR2 SQIVND (reference sequence). The ends lost 6 bases at V and 7 bases at J; junction bases unmatched: 7. The CDR3 extends over 13 amino acids.